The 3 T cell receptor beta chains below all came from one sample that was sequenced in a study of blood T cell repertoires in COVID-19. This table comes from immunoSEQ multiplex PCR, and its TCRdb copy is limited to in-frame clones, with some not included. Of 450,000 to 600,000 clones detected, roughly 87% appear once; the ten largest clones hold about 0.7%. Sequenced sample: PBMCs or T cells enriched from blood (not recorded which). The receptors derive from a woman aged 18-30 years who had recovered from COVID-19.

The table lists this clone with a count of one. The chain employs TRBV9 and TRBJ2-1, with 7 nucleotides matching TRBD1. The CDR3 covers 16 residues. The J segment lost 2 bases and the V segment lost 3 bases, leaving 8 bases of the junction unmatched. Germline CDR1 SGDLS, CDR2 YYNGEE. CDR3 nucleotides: TGTGCCAGCAGCGATCTATTGGACAGGCCCTACAATGAGCAGTTCTTC. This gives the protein CASSDLLDRPYNEQFF.

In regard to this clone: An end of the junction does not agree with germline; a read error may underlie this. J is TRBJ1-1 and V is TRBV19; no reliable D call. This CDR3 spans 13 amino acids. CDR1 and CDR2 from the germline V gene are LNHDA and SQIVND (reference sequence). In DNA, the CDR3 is TGTGCCAGTAGCCCTCAAGCCCCGACTGAGGCTTTCTTT. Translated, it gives CASSPQAPTEAFF. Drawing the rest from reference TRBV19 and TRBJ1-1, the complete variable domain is DGGITQSPKYLFRKEGQNVTLSCEQNLNHDAMYWYRQDPGQGLRLIYYSQIVNDFQKGDIAEGYSVSREKKESFPLTVTSAQKNPTAFYLCASSPQAPTEAFFGQGTRLTVV.

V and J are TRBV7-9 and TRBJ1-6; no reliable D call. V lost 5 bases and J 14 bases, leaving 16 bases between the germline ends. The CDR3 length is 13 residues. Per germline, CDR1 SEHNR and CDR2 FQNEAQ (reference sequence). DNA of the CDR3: TGTGCCAGCAGCCCTCTATTCCCGGTGGCCCTCCACTTT. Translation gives CASSPLFPVALHF.